The 8 T cell receptor beta chains below were found in one sample sequenced in a study of a mutant IDH1 vaccine in newly diagnosed glioma. Clones were sequenced by immunoSEQ multiplex PCR, and TCRdb holds only the in-frame ones, with some missing. The sample consists of around 89,000 clones, roughly 85% of them appearing once. Documented time point: baseline, week 1 (first vaccination visit). Treatment: pre-vaccination baseline after standard-of-care therapy. The source material was PBMCs, sampled from a glioma patient treated with radiotherapy, temozolomide or both. The receptors were sampled from a woman aged 45-59 years with glioma.

The chain recombines TRBV28 with TRBJ2-2; 7 nucleotides line up with TRBD1. The V segment lost 5 bases and the J segment 6 bases; nucleotides outside the gene matches: 6. There are 14 residues in the CDR3. The V gene's germline CDR1 is MDHEN and CDR2 SYDVKM. CDR3 coding DNA: TGTGCCAGCAGTGCGACAGGGTTCGCCGGGGAGCTGTTTTTT. This gives the protein CASSATGFAGELFF.

The rearrangement joins TRBV4-2 to TRBJ2-7; D gene unclear. V shed 0 bases and J shed 6 bases, with 9 bases lying between them. Germline V CDR1 and CDR2: LGHNA, YNFKEQ. The CDR3 length is 13 residues. The CDR3 is CASSQDGWVEQYF. The CDR3, as DNA: TGTGCCAGCAGCCAAGATGGTTGGGTCGAGCAGTACTTC.

The DNA for the CDR3 is TGTGCCAGCAGCTTAGTCTCCCTAGCGCAAAGCTCCTACGAGCAGTACTTC. Translated, it gives CASSLVSLAQSSYEQYF. The chain combines TRBV7-2 with TRBJ2-7, with a weak D call TRBD2 (6 bases). The CDR3 has 17 amino acids. Germline V gene sequence: CDR1 SGHTA, CDR2 FQGNSA. V lost 1 base, J lost 0 bases, and 16 bases lay in between. The variable domain in full, with the rest retrieved from reference TRBV7-2 and TRBJ2-7, is GAGVSQSPSNKVTEKGKDVELRCDPISGHTALYWYRQSLGQGLEFLIYFQGNSAPDKSGLPSDRFSAERTGGSVSTLTIQRTQQEDSAVYLCASSLVSLAQSSYEQYFGPGTRLTVT.

The V and J genes are TRBV10-3 and TRBJ2-7; 7 bases are shared with TRBD1. CDR1 and CDR2 (germline): ENHRY, SYGVKD. After removal of 4 bases from V and 0 bases from J, the junction contained 9 bases not matched to a gene. CDR3 length equals 16 residues. The CDR3 loop is CAISATGTVSSYEQYF. The CDR3, as DNA: TGTGCCATCAGTGCGACCGGGACAGTAAGCTCCTACGAGCAGTACTTC.

This rearrangement joins TRBV5-4 to TRBJ1-2; 9 nucleotides match TRBD1. The V gene's germline CDR1 is SGHNT and CDR2 YYREEE (reference sequence). After removal of 4 bases from V and 0 bases from J, the junction contained 7 bases not matched to a gene. This CDR3 comprises 16 residues. DNA of the CDR3: TGTGCCAGCAGCCAAGGACAGGGGCCATCTAACTATGGCTACACCTTC. This encodes CASSQGQGPSNYGYTF.

The chain employs TRBV18 and TRBJ2-2, with D unclear. CDR1 and CDR2 (germline): KGHSH, LQKENI. The length of the CDR3 is 14 residues. Deletions cut 2 bases from V and 3 bases from J, with 7 bases between. Written as DNA, the CDR3 is TGTGCCAGCTCACCAGTAAGGGACACCGGGGAGCTGTTTTTT. It specifies CASSPVRDTGELFF. Drawing the rest from reference TRBV18 and TRBJ2-2, the complete variable domain is NAGVMQNPRHLVRRRGQEARLRCSPMKGHSHVYWYRQLPEEGLKFMVYLQKENIIDESGMPKERFSAEFPKEGPSILRIQQVVRGDSAAYFCASSPVRDTGELFFGEGSRLTVL.

This sequence joins TRBV19 and TRBJ2-7; D gene ambiguous. The CDR3 covers 14 residues. Per germline, CDR1 LNHDA and CDR2 SQIVND (reference sequence). V was cut by 3 bases and J by 1 base, with 10 bases left in between. The CDR3 reads CASSIFGESYEQYF. The CDR3 DNA sequence: TGTGCCAGTAGTATCTTCGGAGAGTCCTACGAGCAGTACTTC.

This sequence joins TRBV10-2 and TRBJ2-7; 8 bases fit TRBD1. Germline lookup yields CDR1 WSHSY and CDR2 SAAADI. V was pared by 6 bases and J by 3 bases, with 1 base of the junction left unmatched. This CDR3 comprises 12 residues. The CDR3 here is CASRDRDYEQYF. CDR3 in DNA: TGCGCCAGCAGGGACAGGGACTACGAGCAGTACTTC.